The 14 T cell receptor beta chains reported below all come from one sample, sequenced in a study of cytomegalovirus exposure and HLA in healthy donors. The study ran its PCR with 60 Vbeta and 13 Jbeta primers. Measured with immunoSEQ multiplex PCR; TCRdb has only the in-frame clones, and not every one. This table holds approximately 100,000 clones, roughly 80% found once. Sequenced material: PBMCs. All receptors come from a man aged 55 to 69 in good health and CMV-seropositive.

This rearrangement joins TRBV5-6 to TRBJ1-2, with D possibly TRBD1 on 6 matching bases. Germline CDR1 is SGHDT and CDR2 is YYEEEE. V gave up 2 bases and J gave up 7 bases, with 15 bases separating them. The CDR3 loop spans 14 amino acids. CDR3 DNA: TGTGCCAGCAGCTTTACTCGACAGGCGGCTGGCTACACCTTC. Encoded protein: CASSFTRQAAGYTF.

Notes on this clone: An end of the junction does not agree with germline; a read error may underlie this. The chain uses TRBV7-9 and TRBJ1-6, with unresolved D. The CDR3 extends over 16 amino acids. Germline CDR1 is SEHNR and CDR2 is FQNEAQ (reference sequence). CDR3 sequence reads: CSSSLVLGQVNSPLHF. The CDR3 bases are TGTTCCAGCAGCTTAGTTTTGGGTCAGGTTAATTCACCCCTCCACTTT.

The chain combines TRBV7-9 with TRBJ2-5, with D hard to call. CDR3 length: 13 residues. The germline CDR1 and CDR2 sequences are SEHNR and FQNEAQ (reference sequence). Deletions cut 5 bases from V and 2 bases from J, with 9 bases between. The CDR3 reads CASSPPPQETQYF. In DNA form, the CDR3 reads TGTGCCAGCAGCCCCCCTCCTCAAGAGACCCAGTACTTC.

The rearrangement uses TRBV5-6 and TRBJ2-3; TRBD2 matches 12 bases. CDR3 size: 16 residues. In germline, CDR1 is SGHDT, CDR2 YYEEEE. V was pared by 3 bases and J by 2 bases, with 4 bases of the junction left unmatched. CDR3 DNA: TGTGCCAGCAGCTCCCCTAGCGGGGGGGACACAGATACGCAGTATTTT. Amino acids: CASSSPSGGDTDTQYF.

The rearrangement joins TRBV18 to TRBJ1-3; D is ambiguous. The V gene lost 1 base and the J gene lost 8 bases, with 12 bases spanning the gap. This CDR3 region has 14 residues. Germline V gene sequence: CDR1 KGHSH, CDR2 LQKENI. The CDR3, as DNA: TGTGCCAGCTCACCACTAAAGACAACGGACACCATATATTTT. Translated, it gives CASSPLKTTDTIYF.

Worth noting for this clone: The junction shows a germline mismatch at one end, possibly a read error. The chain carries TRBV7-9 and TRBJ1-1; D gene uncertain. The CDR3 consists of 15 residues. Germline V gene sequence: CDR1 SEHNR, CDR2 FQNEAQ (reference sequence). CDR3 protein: CSSSLSPTMNTEAFF. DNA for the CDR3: TGTTCCAGCAGCTTATCCCCCACTATGAACACTGAAGCTTTCTTT.

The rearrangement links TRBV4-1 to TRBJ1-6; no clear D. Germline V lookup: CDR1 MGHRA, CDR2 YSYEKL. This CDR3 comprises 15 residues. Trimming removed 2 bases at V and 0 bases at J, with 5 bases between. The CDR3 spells CASSQWSSYNSPLHF. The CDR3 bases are TGCGCCAGCAGCCAATGGAGCTCCTATAATTCACCCCTCCACTTT.

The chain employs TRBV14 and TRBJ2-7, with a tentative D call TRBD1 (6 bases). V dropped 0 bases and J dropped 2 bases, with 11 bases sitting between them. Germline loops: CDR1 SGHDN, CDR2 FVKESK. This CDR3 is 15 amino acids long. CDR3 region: CASSQEGNRAYEQYF. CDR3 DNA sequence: TGTGCCAGCAGCCAAGAAGGGAACAGGGCCTACGAGCAGTACTTC.

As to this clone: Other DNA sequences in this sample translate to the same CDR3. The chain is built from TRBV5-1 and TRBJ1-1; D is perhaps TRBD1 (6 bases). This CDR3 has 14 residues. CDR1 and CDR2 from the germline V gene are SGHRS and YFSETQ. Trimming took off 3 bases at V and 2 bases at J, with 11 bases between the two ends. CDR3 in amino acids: CASSSTGLNTEAFF. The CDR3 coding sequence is TGCGCCAGCAGCTCTACAGGGTTAAACACTGAAGCTTTCTTT.

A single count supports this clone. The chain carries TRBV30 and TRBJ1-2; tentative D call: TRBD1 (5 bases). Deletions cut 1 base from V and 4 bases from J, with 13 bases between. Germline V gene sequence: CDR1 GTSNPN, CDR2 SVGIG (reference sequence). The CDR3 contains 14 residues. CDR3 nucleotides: TGTGCCTGGAGTGGGACATCCTCAACCTATGGCTACACCTTC. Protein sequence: CAWSGTSSTYGYTF.

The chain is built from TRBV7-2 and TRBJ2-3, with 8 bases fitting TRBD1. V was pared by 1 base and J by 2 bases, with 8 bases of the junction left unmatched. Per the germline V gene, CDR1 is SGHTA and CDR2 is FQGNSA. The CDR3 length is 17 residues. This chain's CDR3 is CASSLGSGTGLTDTQYF. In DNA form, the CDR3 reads TGTGCCAGCAGCTTAGGATCCGGGACAGGCCTCACAGATACGCAGTATTTT.

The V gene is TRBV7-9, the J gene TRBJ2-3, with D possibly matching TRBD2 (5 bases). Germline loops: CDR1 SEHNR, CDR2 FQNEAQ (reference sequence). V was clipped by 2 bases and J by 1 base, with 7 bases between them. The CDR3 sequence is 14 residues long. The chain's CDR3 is CASSLSEGTDTQYF. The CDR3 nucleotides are TGTGCCAGCAGCTTATCGGAGGGCACAGATACGCAGTATTTT. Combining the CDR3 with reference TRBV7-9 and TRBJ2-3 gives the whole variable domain DTGVSQNPRHKITKRGQNVTFRCDPISEHNRLYWYRQTLGQGPEFLTYFQNEAQLEKSRLLSDRFSAERPKGSFSTLEIQRTEQGDSAMYLCASSLSEGTDTQYFGPGTRLTVL.

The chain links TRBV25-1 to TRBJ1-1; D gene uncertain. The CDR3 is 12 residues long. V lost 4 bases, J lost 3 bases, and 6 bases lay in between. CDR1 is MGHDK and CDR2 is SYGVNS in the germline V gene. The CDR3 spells CASSVRDTEAFF. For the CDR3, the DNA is TGTGCCAGCAGTGTCCGGGACACTGAAGCTTTCTTT.

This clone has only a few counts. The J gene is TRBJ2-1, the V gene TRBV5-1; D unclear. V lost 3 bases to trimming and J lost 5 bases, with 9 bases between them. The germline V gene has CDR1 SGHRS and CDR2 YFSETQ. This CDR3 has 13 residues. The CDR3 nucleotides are TGCGCCAGCAGCTCTCCGACTCACAATGAGCAGTTCTTC. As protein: CASSSPTHNEQFF.